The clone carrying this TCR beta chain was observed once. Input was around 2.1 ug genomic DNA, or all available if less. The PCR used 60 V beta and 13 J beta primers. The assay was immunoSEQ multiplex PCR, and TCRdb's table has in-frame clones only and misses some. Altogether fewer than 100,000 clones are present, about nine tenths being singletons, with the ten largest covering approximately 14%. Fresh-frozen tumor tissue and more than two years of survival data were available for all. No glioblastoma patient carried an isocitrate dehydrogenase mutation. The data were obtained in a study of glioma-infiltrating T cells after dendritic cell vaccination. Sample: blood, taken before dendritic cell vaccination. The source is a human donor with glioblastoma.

The CDR3 bases are TGTGCCAGCAGCTCCCGCTACCAGGGGGCCGCTAACTATGGCTACACCTTC. It specifies CASSSRYQGAANYGYTF. This chain uses TRBV9 with TRBJ1-2, with 8 bases aligning to TRBD1. Germline V gene lookup returns CDR1 SGDLS and CDR2 YYNGEE. The CDR3 covers 17 residues. Unmatched junction bases numbered 11, after V lost 4 bases and J lost 0 bases. Full variable domain (rest looked up from reference TRBV9 and TRBJ1-2): DSGVTQTPKHLITATGQRVTLRCSPRSGDLSVYWYQQSLDQGLQFLIQYYNGEERAKGNILERFSAQQFPDLHSELNLSSLELGDSALYFCASSSRYQGAANYGYTFGSGTRLTVV.